The 28 T cell receptor beta chains listed next were all sequenced from one sample in a study of a mutant IDH1 vaccine in newly diagnosed glioma. Regarding time point: week 47, end of study. Topical imiquimod was applied with each vaccine dose, which held 300 ug of mutant IDH1 20-mer peptide. The antigens for these receptors are not known. The table came from immunoSEQ multiplex PCR; TCRdb's copy has only in-frame clones and leaves some out. Of about 12,000 clones in the sample, around three quarters are singletons; the top ten hold about 4.3%. Here the sequenced sample was PBMCs, taken from a glioma patient whose treatment included an IDH1 peptide vaccine. Every receptor here comes from a woman aged 35 to 49 with glioma.

This rearrangement joins TRBV28 to TRBJ2-2; 8 nucleotides match TRBD1. CDR3 length: 16 amino acids. Germline values: CDR1 MDHEN, CDR2 SYDVKM. After removal of 6 bases from V and 2 bases from J, the junction contained 8 bases not matched to a gene. DNA of the CDR3: TGTGCCAGCAGGTCTGAGGACAGGGTAAACACCGGGGAGCTGTTTTTT. Residues: CASRSEDRVNTGELFF.

This chain links TRBV21-1 with TRBJ2-7. TRBV21-1 is a documented pseudogene. The CDR3 loop spans 15 amino acids. In DNA, the CDR3 is TGTGCCAGCAGCAATTTGGGAAAGGTTCCCGGCGAGCAGTACTTC. This gives the protein CASSNLGKVPGEQYF.

The chain employs TRBV27 and TRBJ1-1; 12 bases are a match to TRBD1. This CDR3 has 15 residues. Trimming removed 6 bases from V and 1 base from J; junction bases left unmatched: 3. The germline CDR1 and CDR2 sequences are MNHEY and SMNVEV (reference sequence). The DNA of the CDR3 is TGTGCCAGCAGGGGGACAGGGGGCACGAACACTGAAGCTTTCTTT. Its translation is CASRGTGGTNTEAFF.

This chain uses TRBV29-1 with TRBJ1-2, with a weak D call TRBD1 (5 bases). The CDR3 extends over 15 amino acids. Trimming took 2 bases from V and 5 from J, leaving 18 bases between them. From germline, CDR1 is SQVTM and CDR2 ANQGSEA. The CDR3 DNA sequence: TGCAGCGTTGAACTGTTTGACAGATTGGAGTATGGCTACACCTTC. Its protein is CSVELFDRLEYGYTF.

This chain joins TRBV15 and TRBJ1-2; D is uncertain. The CDR3 consists of 13 residues. Germline values: CDR1 LNHNV, CDR2 YYDKDF (reference sequence). The V end was cut by 0 bases, the J end by 8 bases, with 10 bases between. The CDR3 region has the DNA TGTGCCACCAGCAGAGATAGGGCTACGGGCTACACCTTC. It translates to CATSRDRATGYTF.

This chain links TRBV13 with TRBJ2-1; D uncertain. Germline V gene sequence: CDR1 PRHDT, CDR2 FYEKMQ (reference sequence). This CDR3 has 15 amino acids. V lost 4 bases, J lost 2 bases, and 12 bases lay in between. This CDR3 is CASSSASVTYNEQFF. CDR3 DNA: TGTGCCAGCAGCTCGGCTAGTGTTACCTACAATGAGCAGTTCTTC.

The chain combines TRBV6-1 with TRBJ2-2; the match to TRBD1 covers 8 bases. V dropped 11 bases and J dropped 0; count of bases not matched to a gene: 5. This CDR3 has 14 residues. Germline V gives CDR1 MNHNS, CDR2 SASEGT. This chain's CDR3 is CAGTGGTNTGELFF. In DNA, the CDR3 is TGTGCCGGTACAGGGGGTACGAACACCGGGGAGCTGTTTTTT.

In its sample, this clone was seen a few times. The chain joins TRBV7-3 to TRBJ2-1, with D possibly TRBD1 on 6 matching bases. Trimming removed 1 base at V and 1 base at J, with 14 bases between. In germline, CDR1 is SGHTA, CDR2 FQGTGA. CDR3 size: 17 residues. This CDR3 reads CASSLNPPGASYNEQFF. The CDR3 nucleotides read TGTGCCAGCAGCTTAAACCCCCCAGGGGCTTCCTACAATGAGCAGTTCTTC.

This clone came up a few times. The J gene is TRBJ1-2, the V gene TRBV27; a possible D gene is TRBD1 (5 bases). This CDR3 spans 13 amino acids. CDR1 is MNHEY and CDR2 is SMNVEV in the germline V gene (reference sequence). V dropped 6 bases and J dropped 4 bases, with 12 bases sitting between them. The CDR3 region has the DNA TGTGCCAGCAGGGGTGGGGCGACCTATGGCTACACCTTC. Amino acids: CASRGGATYGYTF.

CDR3 bases: TGTGCCAGCAGTTCGAATAGGCAGGCTATCTATGGCTACACCTTC. It translates to CASSSNRQAIYGYTF. The chain is built from TRBV5-4 and TRBJ1-2; no reliable D call. With 5 bases removed from V and 4 bases from J, the gap between germline ends came to 18 bases. CDR1 is SGHNT and CDR2 is YYREEE in the germline V gene (reference sequence). The CDR3 has 15 amino acids.

The V and J genes are TRBV18 and TRBJ1-2; unclear D gene. V was pared by 3 bases and J by 5 bases, with 10 bases between. The CDR3 contains 13 residues. Germline-derived CDR1 and CDR2 are KGHSH and LQKENI. For the CDR3, the DNA is TGTGCCAGCTCACCTAACCGGCAGTATGGCTACACCTTC. This translates into CASSPNRQYGYTF.

The genes are TRBV27 and TRBJ1-1, with 7 nucleotides matching TRBD1. This CDR3 comprises 15 residues. Looked up from germline, CDR1 is MNHEY and CDR2 is SMNVEV (reference sequence). The trim removed 5 bases at V and 0 bases at J, leaving 6 bases unmatched. For the CDR3, the DNA is TGTGCCAGCAGTGCCAGGACAGGCGTGAACACTGAAGCTTTCTTT. Its translation: CASSARTGVNTEAFF.

CDR3 nucleotide sequence: TGTGCCAGCAGCTTAGAAGTACAGGGCGATTGGCGCTACACCTTC. This translates into CASSLEVQGDWRYTF. V gene TRBV7-8 combines with J gene TRBJ1-2; TRBD1 is a possible D gene (6 bases). V was pared by 1 base and J by 9 bases, with 18 bases between. Germline loops: CDR1 SGHVS, CDR2 FQNEAQ. The CDR3 has 15 amino acids.

As DNA, the CDR3 is TGTGCCAGCAGCTTCTCGGGAAGGGCGAACACCGGGGAGCTGTTTTTT. This gives the protein CASSFSGRANTGELFF. The chain recombines TRBV7-9 with TRBJ2-2; tentatively, D is TRBD2 (5 bases). CDR1 and CDR2 (germline): SEHNR, FQNEAQ (reference sequence). V was clipped by 3 bases and J by 0 bases, with 11 bases between them. This CDR3 is 16 amino acids long.

The chain joins TRBV5-8 to TRBJ1-2; maybe TRBD1 (5 bases). Germline V gene lookup returns CDR1 SGHTS and CDR2 YDEGEE. The V end was cut by 7 bases, the J end by 8 bases, with 18 bases between. The CDR3 sequence is 13 residues long. The CDR3 bases are TGTGCCAGCGCCAACGGGGGGTTTGGAGGCTACACCTTC. Translated: CASANGGFGGYTF.

This clone is a singleton in its sample. This chain uses TRBV19 with TRBJ2-3, with a tentative D call TRBD1 (5 bases). Per germline, CDR1 LNHDA and CDR2 SQIVND (reference sequence). The CDR3 runs 13 residues. V lost 5 bases and J lost 6, with 12 bases in between. CDR3 region: CASSPQQVDTQYF. The CDR3 DNA reads TGTGCCAGTAGTCCCCAACAGGTCGATACGCAGTATTTT.

This clone occurred once. V gene TRBV2 combines with J gene TRBJ2-7; D unclear. The CDR3 sequence is 13 residues long. The germline V gene encodes CDR1 SNHLY and CDR2 FYNNEI. V was pared by 7 bases and J by 2 bases, with 12 bases between. CDR3 amino acids: CASTERRAYEQYF. The CDR3 nucleotides read TGTGCCAGCACGGAGAGGCGCGCCTACGAGCAGTACTTC.

The rearrangement joins TRBV9 to TRBJ1-2, with D perhaps TRBD1 (6 bases). The ends were cut back, 3 bases at V and 5 bases at J, with 17 bases in the middle. Germline assignment: CDR1 SGDLS and CDR2 YYNGEE. The CDR3 contains 15 residues. As DNA, the CDR3 is TGTGCCAGCAGCGACTCTACAGGGCCGGGATATGGCTACACCTTC. Translated: CASSDSTGPGYGYTF.

The J gene is TRBJ1-4, the V gene TRBV21-1. TRBV21-1 is marked as a pseudogene. There are 17 residues in the CDR3. In DNA, the CDR3 is TGTGCCAGCAGCAATCCCCACCCCCGGCGCCGTAATGAAAAACTGTTTTTT. Translating gives CASSNPHPRRRNEKLFF.

The chain is built from TRBV25-1 and TRBJ1-4; D not resolved. The CDR3 sequence is 14 residues long. Germline loops: CDR1 MGHDK, CDR2 SYGVNS. With 1 base removed from V and 7 bases from J, the gap between germline ends came to 10 bases. The CDR3 DNA is TGTGCCAGCAGTGAATCCCCCGGGGTTGAAAAACTGTTTTTT. Translating it yields CASSESPGVEKLFF.

This clone occurred a few times. The chain recombines TRBV28 with TRBJ2-7; D might be TRBD1 (6 bases). Trimming stripped 5 bases from V and 6 bases from J, with 17 bases between. The CDR3 spans 14 residues. Germline CDR1 reads MDHEN; CDR2 reads SYDVKM. CDR3: CASSKRTASGEQYF. The CDR3 DNA reads as TGTGCCAGCAGTAAAAGGACAGCCTCGGGCGAGCAGTACTTC.

V and J are TRBV28 and TRBJ2-7; D is perhaps TRBD2 (5 bases). The germline CDR1 and CDR2 sequences are MDHEN and SYDVKM. The CDR3 runs to 17 residues. V dropped 7 bases and J dropped 2 bases, with 24 bases sitting between them. The CDR3 DNA reads as TGTGCCAGCACCTCACGCCCCGTGTGGACTGCAACCTACGAGCAGTACTTC. As protein: CASTSRPVWTATYEQYF.

This rearrangement joins TRBV5-1 to TRBJ2-2, with D tentatively TRBD1 (6 bases). The CDR3 runs 14 residues. V shed 7 bases and J shed 1 base, with 11 bases lying between them. CDR1 SGHRS and CDR2 YFSETQ come from the germline V gene. The CDR3 loop reads CASYSGQNTGELFF. The DNA of the CDR3 is TGCGCCAGCTATTCGGGACAGAACACCGGGGAGCTGTTTTTT.

The chain combines TRBV27 with TRBJ1-1; the D is unclear. The V gene lost 6 bases and the J gene lost 10 bases, with 18 bases spanning the gap. In germline, CDR1 is MNHEY, CDR2 SMNVEV (reference sequence). The length of the CDR3 is 13 residues. CDR3 nucleotide sequence: TGTGCCAGCAGCGCGTTGACCGGCAATGCAGCTTTCTTT. This translates into CASSALTGNAAFF.

The count of this clone is one. This chain joins TRBV7-9 and TRBJ2-2; 8 bases agree with TRBD1. Germline CDR1 SEHNR, CDR2 FQNEAQ (reference sequence). The CDR3 sequence is 17 residues long. Trimming took 0 bases from V and 4 from J; bases not matched to a gene: 7. The CDR3: CASSLAQTGAGTGELFF. The DNA for the CDR3 is TGTGCCAGCAGCTTAGCCCAGACAGGGGCAGGCACCGGGGAGCTGTTTTTT. Filled out from reference TRBV7-9 and TRBJ2-2, the complete variable domain reads DTGVSQNPRHKITKRGQNVTFRCDPISEHNRLYWYRQTLGQGPEFLTYFQNEAQLEKSRLLSDRFSAERPKGSFSTLEIQRTEQGDSAMYLCASSLAQTGAGTGELFFGEGSRLTVL.

V gene TRBV28 combines with J gene TRBJ1-5; D is unclear. Germline V gives CDR1 MDHEN, CDR2 SYDVKM. CDR3 length: 12 amino acids. V was trimmed by 8 bases and J by 0 bases, leaving 5 bases between them. Written as DNA, the CDR3 is TGTGCCAGCGGGCGTAGCAATCAGCCCCAGCATTTT. Its protein is CASGRSNQPQHF. The full variable domain, in which reference TRBV28 and TRBJ1-5 provide the parts outside the CDR3, is DVKVTQSSRYLVKRTGEKVFLECVQDMDHENMFWYRQDPGLGLRLIYFSYDVKMKEKGDIPEGYSVSREKKERFSLILESASTNQTSMYLCASGRSNQPQHFGDGTRLSIL.

The CDR3 sequence is CAISGPGRDTEAFF. In DNA, the CDR3 is TGTGCCATCAGCGGTCCAGGGCGGGACACTGAAGCTTTCTTT. The V and J genes are TRBV10-3 and TRBJ1-1, with D perhaps TRBD1 (5 bases). Germline CDR1 is ENHRY and CDR2 is SYGVKD. The V and J ends lost 6 bases and 3 bases respectively, with 14 bases between them. The CDR3 spans 14 residues.

The V gene is TRBV25-1, the J gene TRBJ2-6; 8 bases map to TRBD2. CDR3 length equals 16 residues. Trimming at V came to 4 bases and at J to 1 base, leaving 3 bases not matched to a gene. Germline CDR1 is MGHDK and CDR2 is SYGVNS. The CDR3: CASSVRGGSGANVLTF. The CDR3 bases are TGTGCCAGCAGTGTTCGGGGGGGGTCTGGGGCCAACGTCCTGACTTTC.